These 15 T cell receptor beta chains were all obtained from the same sample, sequenced in a study of cytotoxic CD8 clonotypes in ibrutinib-treated CLL. Measured with immunoSEQ multiplex PCR; TCRdb has only the in-frame clones, and not every one. The table includes some 300,000 clones, approximately 80% detected once. The source material was PBMCs, sampled before ibrutinib treatment. The receptors were sampled from a human donor with chronic lymphocytic leukemia.

The rearrangement uses TRBV7-2 and TRBJ2-3, with D perhaps TRBD2 (5 bases). Trimming removed 5 bases from V and 2 bases from J, with 17 bases in between. Per germline, CDR1 SGHTA and CDR2 FQGNSA. The CDR3 runs 16 residues. CDR3 sequence: CASSHGWGVYTDTQYF. In nucleotides, the CDR3 is TGTGCCAGCAGCCATGGATGGGGAGTATACACAGATACGCAGTATTTT.

V and J are TRBV28 and TRBJ1-1, with a weak D call TRBD1 (6 bases). V was pared by 10 bases and J by 8 bases, with 23 bases between. Germline V gives CDR1 MDHEN, CDR2 SYDVKM. The CDR3 covers 14 residues. CDR3 amino acids: CATYQGLTIKEAFF. The CDR3 nucleotides read TGTGCCACGTACCAGGGGCTTACCATAAAAGAAGCTTTCTTT.

The CDR3 DNA sequence: TGTGCCAGCAGTTCAACCGGGACAGGGGGCTTCGAGCAGTACTTC. Encoded protein: CASSSTGTGGFEQYF. The chain recombines TRBV27 with TRBJ2-7, with 12 bases lining up with TRBD1. There are 15 residues in the CDR3. The junction had 7 bases not matched to a gene; V was cut back by 4 bases and J by 6 bases. Germline lookup yields CDR1 MNHEY and CDR2 SMNVEV (reference sequence).

This rearrangement joins TRBV6-5 to TRBJ2-1, with 9 bases fitting TRBD2. The ends lost 2 bases at V and 9 bases at J; junction bases unmatched: 8. The germline V gene has CDR1 MNHEY and CDR2 SVGAGI. The CDR3 extends over 15 amino acids. In DNA, the CDR3 is TGTGCCAGCAGTTACATCGCTAGCGGGAATAGTGAGCAGTTCTTC. The encoded protein is CASSYIASGNSEQFF.

The chain couples TRBV4-1 to TRBJ1-2; TRBD1 agrees at 7 bases. The CDR3 runs to 14 residues. Germline V lookup: CDR1 MGHRA, CDR2 YSYEKL. Losses at the gene ends were 2 bases for V and 4 bases for J; bases not matched to a gene: 4. The CDR3 is CASSQRQGSYGYTF. CDR3 DNA: TGCGCCAGCAGCCAACGACAGGGATCCTATGGCTACACCTTC.

The chain employs TRBV28 and TRBJ1-5; perhaps TRBD1 as D (5 bases). V was cut by 3 bases and J by 2 bases, with 14 bases left in between. CDR3 size: 16 residues. Per the germline V gene, CDR1 is MDHEN and CDR2 is SYDVKM. The CDR3 protein is CASSFLLGARNQPQHF. The CDR3 DNA follows: TGTGCCAGCAGTTTTTTACTAGGGGCGCGCAATCAGCCCCAGCATTTT.

The gene calls are TRBV6-5 and TRBJ1-1, with D perhaps matching TRBD1 (6 bases). Per the germline V gene, CDR1 is MNHEY and CDR2 is SVGAGI. The CDR3 extends over 14 amino acids. V was pared by 5 bases and J by 6 bases, with 16 bases between. The CDR3 coding sequence is TGTGCCAGCAGTAGGCCCAGGGGTGACGCTGAAGCTTTCTTT. This sequence encodes CASSRPRGDAEAFF.

The chain carries TRBV30 and TRBJ1-1; a weak D match, TRBD1 (5 bases). V was clipped by 1 base and J by 0 bases, with 12 bases between them. The V gene's germline CDR1 is GTSNPN and CDR2 SVGIG (reference sequence). The CDR3 consists of 15 residues. The CDR3 DNA reads TGTGCCTGGAGTGAAGGCAGGGAAATGAACACTGAAGCTTTCTTT. Translation: CAWSEGREMNTEAFF.

The chain has TRBV4-1 and TRBJ2-2; weak D call: TRBD2 (5 bases). V lost 1 base to trimming and J lost 1 base, with 16 bases between them. Germline CDR1 and CDR2: MGHRA and YSYEKL. CDR3 length: 18 residues. The CDR3 here is CASSQGPRAVKNTGELFF. As DNA, the CDR3 is TGCGCCAGCAGCCAAGGCCCGCGGGCAGTCAAGAACACCGGGGAGCTGTTTTTT.

This clone turned up a few times. The chain couples TRBV5-4 to TRBJ2-7; TRBD2 matches 13 bases. The CDR3 is 16 amino acids. CDR1 is SGHNT, CDR2 YYREEE, per germline (reference sequence). V lost 0 bases, J lost 7 bases, and 7 bases stayed unmatched. CDR3 DNA: TGTGCCAGCAGCTTGGGGACTAGCGGGAGCTGGGGAGAGCAGTACTTC. Translated, it gives CASSLGTSGSWGEQYF.

This rearrangement joins TRBV15 to TRBJ2-7; unclear D gene. Germline values: CDR1 LNHNV, CDR2 YYDKDF (reference sequence). Trimming took off 0 bases at V and 3 bases at J, with 6 bases between the two ends. CDR3 length: 13 amino acids. The CDR3 DNA reads TGTGCCACCAGCAGAGATCTTATCTACGAGCAGTACTTC. Translating gives CATSRDLIYEQYF.

The chain carries TRBV7-3 and TRBJ2-3, with 7 bases matching TRBD1. Germline CDR1 reads SGHTA; CDR2 reads FQGTGA. V shed 5 bases and J 5 bases; nucleotides not matched to a gene: 16. The CDR3 length is 17 residues. CDR3 region: CASSQYPMTGNLDTQYF. In DNA, the CDR3 is TGTGCCAGCAGCCAATACCCCATGACAGGGAATTTAGATACGCAGTATTTT.

There are a few counts of this clone. This rearrangement joins TRBV10-1 to TRBJ2-2; D unclear. This CDR3 contains 15 residues. The germline gives CDR1 WNHNN, CDR2 SYGVQD (reference sequence). Trimming took 4 bases from V and 1 from J, leaving 10 bases between them. This CDR3 reads CASSGVPRNTGELFF. In DNA form, the CDR3 reads TGCGCCAGCAGTGGGGTGCCGAGGAACACCGGGGAGCTGTTTTTT.

The gene calls are TRBV7-7 and TRBJ1-4; 7 positions match TRBD1. This CDR3 is 14 amino acids long. The germline V gene encodes CDR1 SSHAT and CDR2 FNYEAQ (reference sequence). The J segment lost 3 bases and the V segment lost 5 bases, leaving 3 bases of the junction unmatched. The CDR3 DNA is TGTGCCAGCAGCCCCGGGACAGCTAATGAAAAACTGTTTTTT. It codes for CASSPGTANEKLFF.

This CDR3 reads CSVDLDRPIYGYTF. Written as DNA, the CDR3 is TGCAGCGTTGATTTGGACAGGCCGATCTATGGCTACACCTTC. This chain joins TRBV29-1 and TRBJ1-2; 7 nucleotides agree with TRBD1. The CDR3 has 14 residues. CDR1 SQVTM and CDR2 ANQGSEA come from the germline V gene. With V trimmed by 3 bases and J by 4 bases, 8 bases remained unmatched.